The sequence of this T cell receptor (beta chain) was determined in a study of cytomegalovirus exposure and HLA in healthy donors. Both 60 Vbeta primers and 13 Jbeta primers went into the PCR. Data came from immunoSEQ multiplex PCR; TCRdb stores just in-frame clones and leaves some out. This sample yields around 150,000 clones, of which approximately 83% are seen a single time; over 3% belongs to the top ten. Trimming took 2 bases from V and 5 from J; bases not matched to a gene: 2. The CDR3 consists of 13 residues. The germline gives CDR1 SGHNT, CDR2 YYREEE (reference sequence). The receptor's source is a male donor in good health and CMV-seronegative. J is TRBJ2-5 and V is TRBV5-4, with 8 bases identical to TRBD2. Sequenced sample: PBMCs. The CDR3 DNA sequence: TGTGCCAGCAGCTTCCGGGGGGGGGAGACCCAGTACTTC. Amino acid sequence: CASSFRGGETQYF.